This passage covers 20 T cell receptor beta chains from one sample sequenced in a study of OX40 agonist ivuxolimab in advanced cancers. Here immunoSEQ multiplex PCR was the method, and the copy in TCRdb shows in-frame clones only, minus some. The table records tens of thousands of clones, approximately 90% of them present only once. The material sequenced was CD4+ or CD8+ T cells sorted from blood, taken in a trial of the OX40 agonist ivuxolimab. Every receptor here comes from an adult with an advanced solid tumor such as melanoma, head and neck, liver or kidney cancer.

The rearrangement links TRBV28 to TRBJ1-5; D is possibly TRBD1 (5 bases). CDR1 and CDR2 (germline): MDHEN, SYDVKM. This CDR3 spans 14 amino acids. Between the trimmed V and J ends, which lost 4 bases and 6 bases, there was a span of 13 bases. The CDR3 spells CASSSRTGPQPQHF. Written as DNA, the CDR3 is TGTGCCAGCAGTTCCCGGACGGGACCTCAGCCCCAGCATTTT.

The chain carries TRBV4-1 and TRBJ1-2, with D perhaps TRBD1 (6 bases). This CDR3 comprises 19 residues. Germline V lookup: CDR1 MGHRA, CDR2 YSYEKL. The V end was cut by 7 bases, the J end by 0 bases, with 27 bases between. This CDR3 is CASNSDLDSIYGANYGYTF. For the CDR3, the DNA is TGCGCCAGCAATTCAGACCTGGACAGCATCTATGGGGCTAACTATGGCTACACCTTC.

The gene calls are TRBV9 and TRBJ2-7; 10 bases align to TRBD1. The CDR3 sequence is 17 residues long. The trim removed 4 bases at V and 5 bases at J, leaving 15 bases unmatched. Per the germline V gene, CDR1 is SGDLS and CDR2 is YYNGEE. CDR3 in DNA: TGTGCCAGCAGCCCGTTCTGGGCGGGACAGGGGTTAGACGAGCAGTACTTC. Encoded protein: CASSPFWAGQGLDEQYF.

The chain employs TRBV10-1 and TRBJ2-2; TRBD1 matches at 7 bases. This CDR3 has 13 amino acids. V shed 9 bases and J 5 bases; nucleotides not matched to a gene: 6. Looked up from germline, CDR1 is WNHNN and CDR2 is SYGVQD (reference sequence). The CDR3 reads CASRQGMTGELFF. CDR3 nucleotide sequence: TGCGCCAGTCGACAGGGTATGACCGGGGAGCTGTTTTTT.

CDR3: CASSAGTSGRVRDTGELFF. The CDR3 DNA is TGTGCCAGCAGCGCGGGGACTAGCGGGAGGGTTCGTGACACCGGGGAGCTGTTTTTT. The rearrangement joins TRBV9 to TRBJ2-2; TRBD2 aligns across 16 bases. This CDR3 has 19 amino acids. Germline lookup yields CDR1 SGDLS and CDR2 YYNGEE. With V trimmed by 3 bases and J by 3 bases, 8 bases remained unmatched.

This clone was picked up one time. This chain links TRBV7-2 with TRBJ2-1, with D hard to call. The germline gives CDR1 SGHTA, CDR2 FQGNSA. V lost 0 bases and J lost 2, with 8 bases in between. The CDR3 extends over 15 amino acids. The CDR3 DNA reads as TGTGCCAGCAGCTTAGCAGGCTACACCTACAATGAGCAGTTCTTC. Protein sequence: CASSLAGYTYNEQFF.

The chain combines TRBV6-5 with TRBJ2-3; D unclear. The CDR3 covers 15 residues. V lost 6 bases to trimming and J lost 1 base, with 14 bases between them. Per germline, CDR1 MNHEY and CDR2 SVGAGI. The DNA of the CDR3 is TGTGCCAGCAGCCATGGGTTCGCGGGCACAGATACGCAGTATTTT. Protein: CASSHGFAGTDTQYF.

The chain recombines TRBV28 with TRBJ2-2, with D unresolved. In germline, CDR1 is MDHEN, CDR2 SYDVKM. The CDR3 is 14 amino acids. Deletions cut 6 bases from V and 3 bases from J, with 11 bases between. The CDR3 DNA sequence: TGTGCCAGCAGACCCCCCCTCCACACCGGGGAGCTGTTTTTT. This sequence encodes CASRPPLHTGELFF. Full variable domain (outside the CDR3, taken from reference TRBV28 and TRBJ2-2): DVKVTQSSRYLVKRTGEKVFLECVQDMDHENMFWYRQDPGLGLRLIYFSYDVKMKEKGDIPEGYSVSREKKERFSLILESASTNQTSMYLCASRPPLHTGELFFGEGSRLTVL.

The chain links TRBV27 to TRBJ2-1; D remains ambiguous. With 7 bases removed from V and 4 bases from J, the gap between germline ends came to 5 bases. The CDR3 extends over 11 amino acids. CDR1 is MNHEY, CDR2 SMNVEV, per germline (reference sequence). The CDR3 loop is CASTDYNEQFF. DNA for the CDR3: TGTGCCAGCACAGATTACAATGAGCAGTTCTTC.

This rearrangement joins TRBV14 to TRBJ2-1; a weak D match, TRBD2 (6 bases). This CDR3 has 16 residues. Between the trimmed V and J ends, which lost 3 bases and 0 bases, there was a span of 12 bases. The germline CDR1 and CDR2 sequences are SGHDN and FVKESK. Here the CDR3 reads CASSHTGRSSYNEQFF. In nucleotides, the CDR3 is TGTGCCAGCAGCCACACCGGGAGAAGCTCCTACAATGAGCAGTTCTTC.

V and J are TRBV19 and TRBJ2-7; TRBD2 matches at 9 bases. Germline CDR1 LNHDA, CDR2 SQIVND (reference sequence). V shed 5 bases, J shed 4 bases, and the junction held 9 bases outside the gene matches. This CDR3 contains 15 residues. This CDR3 reads CASSPRSGRGYEQYF. The CDR3, as DNA: TGTGCCAGTAGTCCTCGTAGCGGGAGAGGTTACGAGCAGTACTTC.

Here the CDR3 DNA reads TGTGCCAGCAGCTTAGGTCAAGGGTTTGACTATGGCTACACCTTC. It yields the protein CASSLGQGFDYGYTF. The chain links TRBV7-9 to TRBJ1-2; D is uncertain. With 1 base removed from V and 3 bases from J, the gap between germline ends came to 12 bases. Germline CDR1 reads SEHNR; CDR2 reads FQNEAQ (reference sequence). This CDR3 is built from 15 residues.

The rearrangement joins TRBV13 to TRBJ2-7; D gene unclear. Trimming removed 7 bases from V and 0 bases from J, with 10 bases in between. The CDR3 length is 13 residues. The germline gives CDR1 PRHDT, CDR2 FYEKMQ (reference sequence). The CDR3 sequence is CASTHKSSYEQYF. In DNA, the CDR3 is TGTGCCAGCACTCACAAGAGCTCCTACGAGCAGTACTTC.

The chain uses TRBV6-5 and TRBJ2-7; no firm D call. The V end lost 5 bases, the J end lost 2 bases, and 4 bases lay between the germline ends. This CDR3 spans 11 amino acids. Germline assignment: CDR1 MNHEY and CDR2 SVGAGI. CDR3 coding DNA: TGTGCCAGCAGTGAACCCTACGAGCAGTACTTC. It is translated as CASSEPYEQYF.

The V call is TRBV27, the J call TRBJ2-7; 8 bases match TRBD2. CDR3 length: 16 residues. Germline loops: CDR1 MNHEY, CDR2 SMNVEV (reference sequence). V dropped 3 bases and J dropped 4; count of bases not matched to a gene: 11. Here the CDR3 reads CASSFTARRGGYEQYF. The DNA of the CDR3 is TGTGCCAGCAGTTTTACGGCCCGACGCGGGGGGTACGAGCAGTACTTC.

This clone appeared a few times. The V and J genes are TRBV2 and TRBJ1-1; TRBD1 matches at 9 bases. This CDR3 region has 15 residues. Trimming cost V 8 bases and J 5 bases; bases outside gene matches: 12. Germline loops: CDR1 SNHLY, CDR2 FYNNEI. CDR3 loop: CASGLTGTGMTEAFF. Here the CDR3 DNA reads TGTGCCAGCGGCTTGACCGGGACAGGGATGACTGAAGCTTTCTTT.

V is TRBV5-1 and J is TRBJ2-5, with a tentative D call TRBD1 (5 bases). This CDR3 comprises 13 residues. V gave up 6 bases and J gave up 1 base, with 10 bases separating them. Looked up from germline, CDR1 is SGHRS and CDR2 is YFSETQ. This CDR3 is CASTSGFQETQYF. The CDR3 bases are TGCGCCAGCACATCAGGGTTCCAAGAGACCCAGTACTTC.

The V and J genes are TRBV18 and TRBJ1-5; D gene ambiguous. Trimming left V 3 bases short and J 0 bases short, with 9 bases between. The CDR3 sequence is 15 residues long. Germline V gives CDR1 KGHSH, CDR2 LQKENI. DNA of the CDR3: TGTGCCAGCTCACCCTCAGCAAATAGCAATCAGCCCCAGCATTTT. Residues: CASSPSANSNQPQHF.

The chain combines TRBV28 with TRBJ2-5; weak D call: TRBD2 (6 bases). There are 14 residues in the CDR3. Germline V lookup: CDR1 MDHEN, CDR2 SYDVKM. V was pared by 3 bases and J by 7 bases, with 15 bases between. The CDR3 nucleotides are TGTGCCAGCAGTTTGTTTGGGGGGTTTGGGACCCAGTACTTC. Protein product: CASSLFGGFGTQYF.

V usage is TRBV11-2 and J usage is TRBJ2-5; a weak D match, TRBD1 (5 bases). The J call may be wrong; the DNA end is better matched by TRBJ2-7. The length of the CDR3 is 14 residues. Germline V CDR1 and CDR2: SGHAT, FQNNGV. The CDR3 DNA reads as TGTGCCAGCAGCTCAGGACACTACTCCTACGAGCAGTACTTC. It is translated as CASSSGHYSYEQYF.